Listed below are T cell receptor beta chains from one sample, sequenced in a study of T cells in Graves' hyperthyroidism and ophthalmopathy. TCRdb processed the multiplex PCR reads anew with MiXCR; each CDR3 protein has one entry. The data hold about 320,000 distinct CDR3 sequences, with 16% observed a single time. What was sequenced was blood. The receptor set was obtained from a man aged 25 to 45 with Graves' hyperthyroidism. CDR3s include the opening cysteine and the closing phenylalanine or tryptophan. A D gene is named only where the DNA matches it firmly. Where a row states a size, it is once, few, many or the class of an expanded clone; other rows omit it.

>15|TRBD1|TRBV15|few|TRBJ1-1
CATSRDWVRDSEAFF
TGTGCCACCAGCAGAGATTGGGTCCGGGACAGTGAAGCTTTCTTT
>12|-|TRBV28|many|TRBJ2-1
CASSLTINEQFF
TGTGCCAGCAGTTTAACCATCAATGAGCAGTTCTTC
>14|-|TRBV11-1|-|TRBJ2-2
CASTVTGPLGELFF
TGTGCCAGCACCGTGACTGGGCCGCTTGGGGAGCTGTTTTTT
>14|-|TRBV29-1|many|TRBJ2-1
CSVFRLANDNEQFF
TGCAGCGTTTTCCGCCTAGCGAATGACAATGAGCAGTTCTTC
>14|-|TRBV5-1|many|TRBJ1-4
CASNEGSTNEKLFF
TGCGCCAGCAACGAGGGTTCGACTAATGAAAAACTGTTTTTT
>13|-|TRBV20-1|few|TRBJ1-2
CSATTASAYGYTF
TGCAGTGCAACCACCGCTTCTGCCTATGGCTACACCTTC
>14|TRBD1|TRBV15|-|TRBJ1-2
CATSRGQGYYGYTF
TGTGCCACCAGCAGGGGACAGGGGTACTATGGCTACACCTTC
>18|-|TRBV18|many|TRBJ2-1
CASSPPRQGGIFFNEQFF
TGTGCCAGCTCACCACCGAGGCAGGGGGGAATTTTCTTCAATGAGCAGTTCTTC
>16|-|TRBV5-4|few|TRBJ2-3
CASSFQPGTQGDTQYF
TGTGCCAGCAGCTTTCAGCCCGGGACTCAGGGAGATACGCAGTATTTT
>14|-|TRBV12-3/TRBV12-4|-|TRBJ2-7
CASSPKTSSYEQYF
TGTGCCAGCAGTCCCAAGACTAGCTCCTACGAGCAGTACTTC
>13|-|TRBV12-3/TRBV12-4|many|TRBJ1-1
CASSILPDAEAFF
TGTGCCAGCAGCATCCTTCCGGACGCTGAAGCTTTCTTT
>15|-|TRBV5-1|many|TRBJ2-7
CASTWVGLPGNEQYF
TGCGCCAGCACCTGGGTCGGGCTCCCTGGGAACGAGCAGTACTTC
>13|-|TRBV24-1|many|TRBJ2-7
CATSQQSSGEQYF
TGTGCCACCAGTCAACAATCCTCCGGCGAGCAGTACTTC
>14|-|TRBV2|few|TRBJ1-5
CASRAGGGDQPQHF
TGTGCCAGCAGGGCCGGGGGGGGCGATCAGCCCCAGCATTTT
>14|-|TRBV4-1|-|TRBJ2-3
CASSQKQGSDTQYF
TGCGCCAGCAGCCAGAAACAGGGATCCGATACGCAGTATTTT
>15|-|TRBV12-3/TRBV12-4|many|TRBJ2-7
CASSLEGRGGNEQYF
TGTGCCAGCAGTTTAGAGGGGAGAGGAGGGAACGAGCAGTACTTC
>16|TRBD1|TRBV30|many|TRBJ1-1
CAWMRQGASWNTEAFF
TGTGCCTGGATGAGACAGGGGGCGAGCTGGAACACTGAAGCTTTCTTT
>14|-|TRBV18|many|TRBJ1-1
CASSPRGGEGEAFF
TGTGCCAGCTCACCCCGCGGGGGGGAGGGTGAAGCTTTCTTT
>15|TRBD1|TRBV12-3/TRBV12-4|many|TRBJ1-5
CASSLDRDSNQPQHF
TGTGCCAGCAGCCTTGACAGGGATAGCAATCAGCCCCAGCATTTT
>13|TRBD2|TRBV28|many|TRBJ2-5
CASSSGVQETQYF
TGTGCCAGCTCTAGCGGGGTACAAGAGACCCAGTACTTC
>16|TRBD2|TRBV27|-|TRBJ2-1
CASSLTALAGYNEQFF
TGTGCCAGCAGTTTAACGGCACTAGCGGGTTACAATGAGCAGTTCTTC
>12|-|TRBV30|-|TRBJ2-1
CAWGTADNEQFF
TGTGCCTGGGGTACAGCCGACAATGAGCAGTTCTTC
>15|TRBD1|TRBV20-1|many|TRBJ1-1
CSARAFRGRNTEAFF
TGCAGTGCTAGAGCCTTCAGGGGGCGGAACACTGAAGCTTTCTTT
>16|TRBD1|TRBV11-3|many|TRBJ2-1
CASSLGNKDRDNEQFF
TGTGCCAGCAGCTTAGGGAACAAAGACAGGGACAATGAGCAGTTCTTC
>16|-|TRBV28|-|TRBJ2-1
CASSPVGRHHKYEQFF
TGTGCCAGCAGTCCCGTTGGGCGGCACCATAAGTATGAGCAGTTCTTC
>15|-|TRBV15|-|TRBJ1-5
CATSKYDSSNQPQHF
TGTGCCACCAGCAAGTATGACAGCTCGAATCAGCCCCAGCATTTT
>15|TRBD1|TRBV28|many|TRBJ2-7
CASRQGQGALSEQYF
TGTGCCAGCAGGCAGGGACAGGGGGCGCTGAGTGAGCAGTACTTC
>16|TRBD2|TRBV5-4|-|TRBJ2-1
CASSWELAGSYNEQFF
TGTGCCAGCAGCTGGGAACTAGCGGGGTCCTACAATGAGCAGTTCTTC
>14|TRBD2|TRBV6-1|many|TRBJ2-7
CASSPIGRVSEQYF
TGTGCCAGCAGCCCCATCGGGAGGGTTTCCGAGCAGTACTTC
>12|-|TRBV6-2/TRBV6-3|few|TRBJ2-5
CASSLAPRAQYF
TGTGCCAGCAGTCTGGCCCCGAGGGCCCAGTACTTC
>15|-|TRBV20-1|few|TRBJ1-5
CSARVGGDSNQPQHF
TGCAGTGCTAGAGTCGGGGGGGATAGCAATCAGCCCCAGCATTTT
>13|-|TRBV6-1|-|TRBJ1-3
CASSPTYGTTLYF
TGTGCCAGCAGTCCAACCTATGGGACCACGTTGTATTTT
>14|-|TRBV19|-|TRBJ2-5
CASSISPGQETQYF
TGTGCCAGTAGTATATCCCCAGGGCAAGAGACCCAGTACTTC
>13|-|TRBV12-3/TRBV12-4|many|TRBJ2-5
CASSARGGETQYF
TGTGCCAGCAGTGCCAGGGGTGGAGAGACCCAGTACTTC
>15|-|TRBV14|-|TRBJ2-5
CASSQLGLRRETQYF
TGTGCCAGCAGCCAGTTGGGACTTCGACGAGAGACCCAGTACTTC
>15|-|TRBV12-3/TRBV12-4|-|TRBJ2-3
CASSPSPATTDTQYF
TGTGCCAGCAGTCCCAGCCCGGCGACCACAGATACGCAGTATTTT
>14|-|TRBV10-3|few|TRBJ1-2
CAGSPGASFYGYTF
TGTGCCGGGAGCCCGGGGGCCTCCTTTTATGGCTACACCTTC
>14|-|TRBV20-1|many|TRBJ2-4
CSARDLRGLDIQYF
TGCAGTGCTAGAGATCTGCGAGGCTTGGACATTCAGTACTTC
>14|TRBD2|TRBV7-9|few|TRBJ2-7
CASSSLAGLYEQYF
TGTGCCAGCAGCTCCCTAGCGGGGCTCTACGAGCAGTACTTC
>15|-|TRBV6-1|few|TRBJ1-2
CASSLNKGRGNGYTF
TGTGCCAGCAGTCTTAACAAAGGGAGGGGAAATGGCTACACCTTC
>15|TRBD1|TRBV20-1|-|TRBJ2-7
CSASPRSGGLTEQYF
TGCAGTGCTAGCCCTAGGTCAGGGGGCTTAACCGAGCAGTACTTC
>17|-|TRBV28|-|TRBJ1-1
CASSLSGWVTKNTEAFF
TGTGCCAGCAGTTTGAGTGGGTGGGTCACCAAGAACACTGAAGCTTTCTTT
>16|-|TRBV20-1|many|TRBJ2-3
CSASLRLFFSTDTQYF
TGCAGTGCTTCCCTGAGACTATTTTTTTCCACAGATACGCAGTATTTT
>13|-|TRBV20-1|-|TRBJ1-5
CSARGTLNQPQHF
TGCAGTGCTAGAGGGACTCTGAATCAGCCCCAGCATTTT
>14|TRBD1|TRBV7-9|many|TRBJ1-1
CASSSTGGITEAFF
TGTGCCAGCAGCTCCACAGGGGGGATCACTGAAGCTTTCTTT
>17|TRBD1|TRBV15|once|TRBJ2-1
CATSRGGLRDSSNEQFF
TGTGCCACCAGCAGAGGGGGGCTCAGGGACAGTTCAAATGAGCAGTTCTTC
>14|TRBD2|TRBV7-3|many|TRBJ2-7
CASSSTGTSERQYF
TGTGCCAGCAGCTCAACCGGGACTAGCGAGCGGCAGTACTTC
>14|-|TRBV2|many|TRBJ2-3
CASSSDLSTDTQYF
TGTGCCAGCAGTTCGGACCTAAGCACAGATACGCAGTATTTT
>13|TRBD2|TRBV7-9|few|TRBJ2-2
CASSRTSGEELFF
TGTGCCAGCAGCCGGACTAGCGGCGAGGAGCTGTTTTTT
>17|-|TRBV19|-|TRBJ2-2
CASSIDRQKDCTGELFF
TGTGCCAGTAGTATCGACAGGCAAAAGGACTGCACCGGGGAGCTGTTTTTT